This TCR beta chain is drawn from a study of neurological immune-mediated disorders (dated by TCRdb to the late 2010s). Background for the entire study: Peripheral blood TCR-beta repertoires from HTLV-I-associated myelopathy (HAM/TSP) patients, multiple sclerosis patients and healthy controls were compared by UMI-based sequencing. The roughly 100 TCR-beta libraries covered PBMC samples along with longitudinal samples, technical triplicates, and paired sorted CD4+ and CD8+ T-cell subsets. The cohort included 60 to 75 subjects: about 15 with HAM/TSP, around 35 with multiple sclerosis, and 20 healthy controls.

cDNA was synthesized by template-switch 5'RACE using a primer with a 10-nucleotide random unique molecular identifier that tagged each TCR transcript. Every sequencing run yielded over 170 million TCR-beta sequences covering 15-18 subjects. The RNeasy kit was used for extraction of total RNA. The KAPA Real-time Library Amplification kit was used to amplify TCR-beta VDJ regions with primers for the TCR constant region and the 5'RACE anchor. A first PCR added sample indexes and Illumina adaptors, after which a second PCR increased the library yield. After Ampure bead purification, the TCR product of roughly 650 bp was size-selected on a 2% E-gel SizeSelection system. Library quality was checked on a Bioanalyzer, concentration was measured with Qubit, and libraries were quantified with the Kapa Library Quantification kit before pooling. Paired-end 2 x 150 bp sequencing of the libraries was performed on an Illumina HiSeq 2500. To increase sequence diversity, about 25-30% phiX was spiked into each library pool. The study's own analysis went as follows. Quality-filtered reads were processed with the UMI-based MiGEC pipeline, and over 75% of raw TCR sequences were removed by the MiGEC pipeline during error correction. VDJ genes were aligned to IMGT germline references, and clonotypes were defined by unique CDR3 amino acid sequence plus V-J genes. Clonal expansion, Shannon diversity and CDR3 relatedness were evaluated with VDJtools (CalcPairwiseDistances, ClusterSamples), while phylogenetic trees were built in CLCbio workbench. Expanded clones were defined as having at least 8 unique UMIs, based on coefficient-of-variation modelling across technical triplicates. The public reads were reanalyzed by TCRdb: fastp trimming at Q25, MiXCR alignment, in-frame beta chains only. Rows with one shared CDR3 protein collapse into an entry with the most common genes and DNA. These V and J calls originate from TCRdb's pipeline instead of the authors' own analysis. Present in this sample are some 18,000 distinct CDR3 sequences, approximately 7.9% of which were seen just once. The top ten clonotypes cover about 17% of the sample.

For the sorted-subset TCR libraries, the starting material was over 800,000 sorted CD4+ or CD8+ T cells. Peripheral blood was subjected to Ficoll-Hypaque density gradient centrifugation to isolate PBMCs, which were then cryopreserved in liquid nitrogen. Paired sorted CD4+ and CD8+ subsets came from healthy controls, HAM/TSP patients and MS patients. The research as a whole found: TCR clonal expansion was highest in HAM/TSP patients and lowest in MS patients, with MS patients falling below even healthy controls. No identical CDR3 amino acid sequences were shared among expanded clones across subjects, suggesting private TCR-beta repertoires in all groups.

This clonotype occurred many times. The antigen it binds to is not known. Within one base of it there is no much larger clone, and no base qualities were kept. CDR3 length: 16 amino acids, cysteine to phenylalanine. Only CDR3 DNA remains: 48 bases, in frame from the first base. CDR1 SGHTA and CDR2 FQGNSA were looked up in the germline V gene. Trimming removed 5 bases from V and 5 bases from J; the gene matches leave 8 bases unexplained. This clonotype was obtained from a woman under 40 with HTLV-1-associated myelopathy (HAM/TSP). Sequencing was done on a sample of CD8+ T cells from blood. The chain uses TRBV7-2 and TRBJ2-3; the junction holds 12 bases that match TRBD2. The CDR3 here reads CASSLPSGGAEDTQYF. At the DNA level, the sequence is TGTGCCAGCAGCCTCCCTAGCGGGGGGGCCGAAGATACGCAGTATTTT.